The 31 T cell receptor beta chains below come from one sample, sequenced in a study of blood T cell repertoires in COVID-19. Sequencing used immunoSEQ multiplex PCR; TCRdb keeps in-frame clones, though not all of them. The sample lists 200,000 to 300,000 clones; roughly 83% were seen once. Sequenced material: PBMCs or T cells enriched from blood (not recorded which). Receptors originate from a woman aged 45-65 years who had recovered from COVID-19.

The chain joins TRBV6-2 or TRBV6-3 to TRBJ2-5, with D maybe TRBD1 (7 bases). Per germline, CDR1 MNHEY and CDR2 SVGEGT. With 5 bases removed from V and 8 bases from J, the gap between germline ends came to 18 bases. The CDR3 has 14 amino acids. The DNA for the CDR3 is TGTGCCAGCAGTCCCAGGGGGGTTGAGCCCACCCAGTACTTC. This gives the protein CASSPRGVEPTQYF.

The chain links TRBV6-5 to TRBJ1-2; 7 bases map to TRBD1. V shed 2 bases and J 7 bases; nucleotides not matched to a gene: 7. Germline V CDR1 and CDR2: MNHEY, SVGAGI. CDR3 length equals 14 residues. CDR3 in amino acids: CASSYDTGVGGYTF. Here the CDR3 DNA reads TGTGCCAGCAGTTACGACACAGGGGTTGGTGGCTACACCTTC.

This chain connects TRBV7-8 to TRBJ1-1; TRBD1 matches at 8 bases. The germline gives CDR1 SGHVS, CDR2 FQNEAQ. J lost 2 bases, V lost 3 bases, and 5 bases had no gene match. The CDR3 runs to 15 residues. The CDR3 sequence: CASSFGDRTNTEAFF. CDR3 coding DNA: TGTGCCAGCAGCTTTGGGGACAGGACTAACACTGAAGCTTTCTTT.

J is TRBJ2-5 and V is TRBV4-3, with 8 bases matching TRBD2. Looked up from germline, CDR1 is LGHNA and CDR2 is YSLEER. This CDR3 has 15 residues. V lost 4 bases to trimming and J lost 2 bases; unmatched junction nucleotides: 6. The CDR3 here is CASSRQGGGQETQYF. CDR3 coding DNA: TGCGCCAGCAGCCGCCAGGGCGGGGGGCAAGAGACCCAGTACTTC.

V gene TRBV6-6 combines with J gene TRBJ2-2; 11 bases map to TRBD2. V shed 4 bases and J 6 bases; nucleotides not matched to a gene: 7. The CDR3 totals 16 residues. Per the germline V gene, CDR1 is MNHNY and CDR2 is SVGAGI (reference sequence). The CDR3 is CASSSPRTSGSGELFF. For the CDR3, the DNA is TGTGCCAGCAGTTCCCCCCGGACTAGCGGGTCCGGGGAGCTGTTTTTT.

J is TRBJ2-1 and V is TRBV6-6; TRBD1 agrees at 11 bases. This CDR3 contains 15 residues. Trimming at V came to 6 bases and at J to 7 bases, leaving 8 bases not matched to a gene. Germline CDR1 and CDR2: MNHNY and SVGAGI (reference sequence). The CDR3, as DNA: TGTGCCAGCAGACCCGGGACAGGGGGTAGGAATGAGCAGTTCTTC. Amino acid sequence: CASRPGTGGRNEQFF.

The rearrangement joins TRBV7-8 to TRBJ1-3; possibly TRBD1 for D (5 bases). The CDR3 loop spans 19 amino acids. V was pared by 2 bases and J by 1 base, with 21 bases between. Germline values: CDR1 SGHVS, CDR2 FQNEAQ. As DNA, the CDR3 is TGTGCCAGCAGCTTATGGCCCCCTGGAGGGGTAACGTCTGGAAACACCATATATTTT. Residues: CASSLWPPGGVTSGNTIYF.

The CDR3 spells CASSQTTGANYEQYF. The CDR3 DNA reads as TGCGCCAGCAGCCAAACCACAGGGGCGAACTACGAGCAGTACTTC. The chain employs TRBV4-1 and TRBJ2-7; 7 bases fit TRBD1. CDR3 length: 15 residues. Trimming took 2 bases from V and 3 from J; bases not matched to a gene: 7. Germline V CDR1 and CDR2: MGHRA, YSYEKL.

The J gene is TRBJ2-7, the V gene TRBV27; 7 bases map to TRBD1. The V and J ends lost 3 bases and 2 bases, in that order; junction bases with no gene match: 4. Germline CDR1 reads MNHEY; CDR2 reads SMNVEV (reference sequence). This CDR3 has 14 amino acids. Here the CDR3 reads CASSLRGQTYEQYF. In nucleotides, the CDR3 is TGTGCCAGCAGTTTGAGGGGGCAGACCTACGAGCAGTACTTC.

This clone was seen a few times. This rearrangement joins TRBV6-5 to TRBJ1-2; possible D gene TRBD1, 6 bases. CDR1 is MNHEY, CDR2 SVGAGI, per germline. Between the trimmed V and J ends, which lost 6 bases and 7 bases, there was a span of 15 bases. This CDR3 comprises 13 residues. The CDR3 reads CASRSPRGAGYTF. CDR3 coding DNA: TGTGCCAGCAGGAGTCCCCGGGGGGCTGGCTACACCTTC.

This chain connects TRBV5-4 to TRBJ2-2; weak D call: TRBD2 (6 bases). V dropped 4 bases and J dropped 2 bases, with 21 bases sitting between them. Looked up from germline, CDR1 is SGHNT and CDR2 is YYREEE (reference sequence). The CDR3 extends over 18 amino acids. CDR3 sequence reads: CASSPPPRGLTNTGELFF. The CDR3 DNA follows: TGTGCCAGCAGCCCGCCCCCGCGGGGACTCACAAACACCGGGGAGCTGTTTTTT.

V and J are TRBV25-1 and TRBJ2-3; 7 bases agree with TRBD1. The CDR3 consists of 14 residues. With 7 bases clipped from V and 2 bases from J, the junction kept 6 bases outside the gene matches. Germline V lookup: CDR1 MGHDK, CDR2 SYGVNS. The CDR3, as DNA: TGTGCCAGCACCAGACAGGGCACCACAGATACGCAGTATTTT. Protein product: CASTRQGTTDTQYF.

The V call is TRBV5-5, the J call TRBJ1-4; D remains unclear. CDR3 length equals 15 residues. Germline CDR1 reads SGHKS; CDR2 reads YYEKEE (reference sequence). V gave up 4 bases and J gave up 4 bases, with 14 bases separating them. The CDR3 loop is CASSRRGNINEKLFF. CDR3 nucleotides: TGTGCCAGCAGCCGACGGGGAAACATTAATGAAAAACTGTTTTTT.

This clone was detected only once. The genes are TRBV19 and TRBJ1-3; D possibly corresponds to TRBD1 (5 bases). The CDR3 runs to 15 residues. The germline CDR1 and CDR2 sequences are LNHDA and SQIVND (reference sequence). Trimming removed 5 bases at V and 4 bases at J, with 15 bases between. CDR3: CASSPTQGPGNTIYF. CDR3 in DNA: TGTGCCAGTAGTCCGACCCAGGGTCCCGGAAACACCATATATTTT.

The chain joins TRBV3-1 (or the pseudogene TRBV3-2) to TRBJ1-2; 8 bases agree with TRBD1. The V gene end was trimmed by 6 bases and the J gene end by 3 bases; junction bases not matched to a gene: 9. Germline CDR1 is LGHDT and CDR2 is YNNKEL (reference sequence). The CDR3 consists of 15 residues. This chain's CDR3 is CASSFGQGDHYGYTF. The CDR3, as DNA: TGTGCCAGCAGTTTCGGACAGGGAGATCACTATGGCTACACCTTC.

The V gene is TRBV11-1, the J gene TRBJ2-1; TRBD1 is a possible D gene (6 bases). The CDR3 loop spans 15 amino acids. Per germline, CDR1 SGHAT and CDR2 FQDESV (reference sequence). Deletions cut 1 base from V and 2 bases from J, with 9 bases between. The CDR3 spells CASSLDGGPYNEQFF. For the CDR3, the DNA is TGTGCCAGCAGCTTAGATGGGGGCCCCTACAATGAGCAGTTCTTC.

The CDR3 here is CASSLHPGTANTEAFF. The CDR3 DNA sequence: TGCGCCAGCAGCTTACACCCCGGGACAGCGAACACTGAAGCTTTCTTT. The rearrangement uses TRBV5-1 and TRBJ1-1; 7 nucleotides line up with TRBD1. The CDR3 covers 16 residues. Per the germline V gene, CDR1 is SGHRS and CDR2 is YFSETQ. The V gene end was trimmed by 2 bases and the J gene end by 1 base; junction bases not matched to a gene: 8. Filled out from reference TRBV5-1 and TRBJ1-1, the complete variable domain reads KAGVTQTPRYLIKTRGQQVTLSCSPISGHRSVSWYQQTPGQGLQFLFEYFSETQRNKGNFPGRFSGRQFSNSRSEMNVSTLELGDSALYLCASSLHPGTANTEAFFGQGTRLTVV.

The V and J genes are TRBV28 and TRBJ2-7; D is possibly TRBD2 (5 bases). Germline CDR1 is MDHEN and CDR2 is SYDVKM. Trimming cost V 3 bases and J 3 bases, with 9 bases left between them. The CDR3 has 13 residues. DNA of the CDR3: TGTGCCAGCAGTTTCGAGGGTTTCTACGAGCAGTACTTC. It yields the protein CASSFEGFYEQYF. Full variable domain (outside the CDR3, taken from reference TRBV28 and TRBJ2-7): DVKVTQSSRYLVKRTGEKVFLECVQDMDHENMFWYRQDPGLGLRLIYFSYDVKMKEKGDIPEGYSVSREKKERFSLILESASTNQTSMYLCASSFEGFYEQYFGPGTRLTVT.

The chain joins TRBV2 to TRBJ2-6; D remains ambiguous. Germline V CDR1 and CDR2: SNHLY, FYNNEI. The V end was cut by 6 bases, the J end by 2 bases, with 11 bases between. The CDR3 has 15 amino acids. The CDR3 DNA is TGTGCCAGCAGGGTCAACTCCCCTGGGGCCAACGTCCTGACTTTC. Encoded protein: CASRVNSPGANVLTF.

This chain joins TRBV27 and TRBJ2-6, with 8 bases that match TRBD2. CDR1 MNHEY and CDR2 SMNVEV come from the germline V gene (reference sequence). J gave up 0 bases and V 5 bases, and 9 bases lay outside the gene matches. This CDR3 contains 18 residues. Here the CDR3 reads CASSRTSGKSSGANVLTF. For the CDR3, the DNA is TGTGCCAGCAGTCGAACTAGCGGAAAGAGCTCTGGGGCCAACGTCCTGACTTTC. Looking up the rest from reference TRBV27 and TRBJ2-6 gives the full variable domain: EAQVTQNPRYLITVTGKKLTVTCSQNMNHEYMSWYRQDPGLGLRQIYYSMNVEVTDKGDVPEGYKVSRKEKRNFPLILESPSPNQTSLYFCASSRTSGKSSGANVLTFGAGSRLTVL.

This chain links TRBV7-9 with TRBJ2-1; D uncertain. Trimming pared 7 bases from V and 4 bases from J, leaving 11 bases between. The CDR3 runs 13 residues. Per germline, CDR1 SEHNR and CDR2 FQNEAQ (reference sequence). The CDR3 loop is CASTFPRYNEQFF. CDR3 nucleotide sequence: TGTGCCAGCACCTTCCCCAGGTACAATGAGCAGTTCTTC.

The chain couples TRBV7-2 to TRBJ1-5; possibly TRBD1 for D (5 bases). V gave up 5 bases and J gave up 5 bases, with 13 bases separating them. Germline CDR1 is SGHTA and CDR2 is FQGNSA. The CDR3 is made up of 14 amino acids. The CDR3 is CASSPTGSDQPQHF. CDR3 in DNA: TGTGCCAGCAGCCCTACAGGCTCAGATCAGCCCCAGCATTTT.

The chain combines TRBV28 with TRBJ2-3; the match to TRBD1 covers 7 bases. The CDR3 loop spans 14 amino acids. V was pared by 4 bases and J by 4 bases, with 5 bases of the junction left unmatched. Germline CDR1 and CDR2: MDHEN and SYDVKM. CDR3 DNA sequence: TGTGCCAGCAGTTCCGACAGGGCCCCAGATACGCAGTATTTT. Translating gives CASSSDRAPDTQYF.

The chain uses TRBV4-3 and TRBJ2-2; D unresolved. From germline, CDR1 is LGHNA and CDR2 YSLEER. The CDR3 is made up of 13 amino acids. V lost 5 bases and J lost 1, with 5 bases in between. CDR3 region: CASSSGNTGELFF. CDR3 coding DNA: TGCGCCAGCAGCTCCGGGAACACCGGGGAGCTGTTTTTT.

The V and J genes are TRBV30 and TRBJ1-3, with D uncertain. Germline V gives CDR1 GTSNPN, CDR2 SVGIG (reference sequence). This CDR3 spans 12 amino acids. V lost 3 bases, J lost 4 bases, and 7 bases lay in between. The CDR3: CAWSPQGNTIYF. The CDR3 DNA follows: TGTGCCTGGAGCCCACAGGGAAACACCATATATTTT.

With regard to this clone: This specimen includes other DNA sequences encoding the same CDR3. The chain employs TRBV5-1 and TRBJ1-5; D may be TRBD1 (6 bases). The CDR3 is 15 residues long. From germline, CDR1 is SGHRS and CDR2 YFSETQ. Trimming removed 0 bases at V and 3 bases at J, with 10 bases between. CDR3: CASSLGTGNNQPQHF. DNA for the CDR3: TGCGCCAGCAGCTTGGGTACAGGGAACAATCAGCCCCAGCATTTT.

The rearrangement links TRBV7-2 to TRBJ1-1; 8 nucleotides line up with TRBD1. V shed 2 bases, J shed 1 base, and the junction held 3 bases outside the gene matches. Germline V gene sequence: CDR1 SGHTA, CDR2 FQGNSA. The CDR3 is 15 residues long. The DNA of the CDR3 is TGTGCCAGCAGCTTACGGGGGACAGGGAACACTGAAGCTTTCTTT. This codes for CASSLRGTGNTEAFF.

This clone was detected only once. The rearrangement uses TRBV6-5 and TRBJ2-7, with D tentatively TRBD2 (5 bases). V was clipped by 6 bases and J by 2 bases, with 14 bases between them. Germline loops: CDR1 MNHEY, CDR2 SVGAGI. The CDR3 runs to 14 residues. The CDR3 coding sequence is TGTGCCAGCAGCCCCTCGGGAAAGCCCTACGAGCAGTACTTC. It codes for CASSPSGKPYEQYF.

The rearrangement uses TRBV11-2 and TRBJ2-5, with 10 positions matching TRBD1. Germline values: CDR1 SGHAT, CDR2 FQNNGV. The CDR3 is 14 residues long. Unmatched junction bases numbered 5, after V lost 5 bases and J lost 5 bases. CDR3 coding DNA: TGTGCCAGCAGCACACAGGGACAGGGGGAGACCCAGTACTTC. Its translation: CASSTQGQGETQYF.

The V and J genes are TRBV7-9 and TRBJ1-3; TRBD1 matches at 7 bases. The ends lost 6 bases at V and 1 base at J; junction bases unmatched: 3. Germline values: CDR1 SEHNR, CDR2 FQNEAQ (reference sequence). This CDR3 contains 14 residues. The CDR3 sequence is CASRVDRSGNTIYF. CDR3 coding DNA: TGTGCCAGCAGGGTGGACAGGTCTGGAAACACCATATATTTT.

V usage is TRBV29-1 and J usage is TRBJ2-2; 8 bases agree with TRBD1. In germline, CDR1 is SQVTM, CDR2 ANQGSEA. The CDR3 runs 16 residues. V shed 5 bases and J 3 bases; nucleotides not matched to a gene: 11. In DNA, the CDR3 is TGCAGCGTTACCTATCGACAGGGGTGGGACACCGGGGAGCTGTTTTTT. It codes for CSVTYRQGWDTGELFF.